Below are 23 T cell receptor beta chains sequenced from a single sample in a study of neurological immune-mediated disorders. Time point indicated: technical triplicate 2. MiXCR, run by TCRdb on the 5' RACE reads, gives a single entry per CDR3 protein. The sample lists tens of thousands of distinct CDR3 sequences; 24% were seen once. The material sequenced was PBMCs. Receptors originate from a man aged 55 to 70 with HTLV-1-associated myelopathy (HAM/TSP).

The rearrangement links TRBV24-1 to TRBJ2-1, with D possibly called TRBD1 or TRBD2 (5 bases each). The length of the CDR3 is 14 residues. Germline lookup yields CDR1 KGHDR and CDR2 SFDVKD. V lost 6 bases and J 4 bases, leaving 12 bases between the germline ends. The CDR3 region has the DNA TGTGCCACCAGTCGGGACGGCCCTTACAATGAGCAGTTCTTC. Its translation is CATSRDGPYNEQFF.

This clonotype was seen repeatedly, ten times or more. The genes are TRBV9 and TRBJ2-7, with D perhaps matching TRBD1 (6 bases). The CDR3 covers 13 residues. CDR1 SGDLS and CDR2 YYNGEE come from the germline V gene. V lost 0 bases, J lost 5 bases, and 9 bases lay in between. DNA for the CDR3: TGTGCCAGCAGCGTAGGGACAGAGAACGAGCAGTACTTC. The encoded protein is CASSVGTENEQYF. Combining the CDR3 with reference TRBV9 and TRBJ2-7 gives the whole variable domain DSGVTQTPKHLITATGQRVTLRCSPRSGDLSVYWYQQSLDQGLQFLIQYYNGEERAKGNILERFSAQQFPDLHSELNLSSLELGDSALYFCASSVGTENEQYFGPGTRLTVT.

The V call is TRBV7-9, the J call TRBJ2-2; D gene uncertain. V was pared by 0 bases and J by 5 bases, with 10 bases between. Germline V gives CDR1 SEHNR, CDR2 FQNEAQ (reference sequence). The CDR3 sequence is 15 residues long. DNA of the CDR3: TGTGCCAGCAGCTTAGCGCTGGGGTTTACCGGGGAGCTGTTTTTT. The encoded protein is CASSLALGFTGELFF.

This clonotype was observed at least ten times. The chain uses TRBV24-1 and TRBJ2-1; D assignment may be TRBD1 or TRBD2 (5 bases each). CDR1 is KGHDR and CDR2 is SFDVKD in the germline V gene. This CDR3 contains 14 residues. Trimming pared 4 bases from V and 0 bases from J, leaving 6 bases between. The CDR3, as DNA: TGTGCCACCAGTGAGGGGGACTCCTACAATGAGCAGTTCTTC. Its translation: CATSEGDSYNEQFF.

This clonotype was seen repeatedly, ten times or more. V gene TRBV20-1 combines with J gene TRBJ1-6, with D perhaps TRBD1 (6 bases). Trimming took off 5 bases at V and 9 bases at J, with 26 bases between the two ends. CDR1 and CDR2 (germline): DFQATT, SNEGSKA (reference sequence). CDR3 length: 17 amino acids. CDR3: CSAENPFSGAGTSPLHF. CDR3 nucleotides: TGCAGTGCTGAGAATCCTTTCTCAGGGGCCGGAACTTCACCCCTCCACTTT.

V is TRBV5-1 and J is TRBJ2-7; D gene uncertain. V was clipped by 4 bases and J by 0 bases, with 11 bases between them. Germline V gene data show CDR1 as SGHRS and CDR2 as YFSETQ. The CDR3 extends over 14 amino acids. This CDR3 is CASSEALSSYEQYF. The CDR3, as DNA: TGCGCCAGCAGCGAGGCACTGAGCTCCTACGAGCAGTACTTC.

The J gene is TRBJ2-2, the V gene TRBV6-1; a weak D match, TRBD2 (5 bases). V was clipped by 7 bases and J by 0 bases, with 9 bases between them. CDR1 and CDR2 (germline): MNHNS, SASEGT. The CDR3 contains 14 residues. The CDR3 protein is CASKAVPNTGELFF. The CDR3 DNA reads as TGTGCCAGCAAAGCGGTTCCGAACACCGGGGAGCTGTTTTTT.

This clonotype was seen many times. The CDR3 here is CAITSRTGASYEQYF. The DNA for the CDR3 is TGTGCCATCACCAGTCGGACAGGGGCATCCTACGAGCAGTACTTC. V gene TRBV10-3 combines with J gene TRBJ2-7; 9 bases align to TRBD1. CDR3 length: 15 amino acids. The V segment lost 7 bases and the J segment 1 base; nucleotides outside the gene matches: 8. Germline V gene data show CDR1 as ENHRY and CDR2 as SYGVKD.

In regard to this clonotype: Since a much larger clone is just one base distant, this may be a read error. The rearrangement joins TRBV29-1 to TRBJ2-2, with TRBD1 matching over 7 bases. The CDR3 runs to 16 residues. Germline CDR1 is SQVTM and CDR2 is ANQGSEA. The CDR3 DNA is TGCAGCATAAGGACAGGCCAAACAAGGGACACCGTGGAGCTGTTTTTT. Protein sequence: CSIRTGQTRDTVELFF.

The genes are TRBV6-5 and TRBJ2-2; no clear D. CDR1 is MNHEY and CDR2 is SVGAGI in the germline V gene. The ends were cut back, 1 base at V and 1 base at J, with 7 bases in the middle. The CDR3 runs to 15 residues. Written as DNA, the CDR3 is TGTGCCAGCAGTTACTACGGAGTGAACACCGGGGAGCTGTTTTTT. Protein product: CASSYYGVNTGELFF.

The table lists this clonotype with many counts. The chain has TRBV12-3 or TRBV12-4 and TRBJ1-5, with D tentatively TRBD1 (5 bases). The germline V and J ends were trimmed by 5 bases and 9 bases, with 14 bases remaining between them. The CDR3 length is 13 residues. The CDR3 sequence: CASSTYGTGPQHF. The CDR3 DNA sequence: TGTGCCAGCAGTACCTACGGGACTGGGCCCCAGCATTTT.

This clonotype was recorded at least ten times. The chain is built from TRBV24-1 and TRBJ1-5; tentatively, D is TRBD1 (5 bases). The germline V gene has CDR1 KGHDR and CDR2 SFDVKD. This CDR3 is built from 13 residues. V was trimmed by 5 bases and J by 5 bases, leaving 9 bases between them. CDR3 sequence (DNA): TGTGCCACCAGTGGCAGGGATGATCAGCCCCAGCATTTT. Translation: CATSGRDDQPQHF.

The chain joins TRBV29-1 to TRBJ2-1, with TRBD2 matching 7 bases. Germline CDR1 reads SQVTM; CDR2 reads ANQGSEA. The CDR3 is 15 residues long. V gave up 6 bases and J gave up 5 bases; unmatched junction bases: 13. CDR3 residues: CSVGRLSGQHNEQFF. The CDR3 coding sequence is TGCAGCGTCGGACGTCTTAGCGGGCAACACAATGAGCAGTTCTTC.

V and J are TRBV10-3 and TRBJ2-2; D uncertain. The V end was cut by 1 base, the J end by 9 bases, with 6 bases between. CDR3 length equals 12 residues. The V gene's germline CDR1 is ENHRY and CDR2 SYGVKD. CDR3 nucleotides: TGTGCCATCAGTGAGTTCCCCCGGGAGCTGTTTTTT. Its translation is CAISEFPRELFF.

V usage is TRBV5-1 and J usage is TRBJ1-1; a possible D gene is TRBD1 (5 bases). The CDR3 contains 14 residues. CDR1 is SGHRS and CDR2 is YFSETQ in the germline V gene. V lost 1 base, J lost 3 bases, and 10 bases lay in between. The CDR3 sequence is CASSLTGRDTEAFF. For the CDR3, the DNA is TGCGCCAGCAGCTTGACAGGTAGGGACACTGAAGCTTTCTTT.

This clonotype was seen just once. The CDR3 DNA reads TGCAGCGGATTAGGGGGGCGCGGAGAGACCCAGTACTTC. This translates into CSGLGGRGETQYF. The chain joins TRBV29-1 to TRBJ2-5; D possibly matches TRBD1 or TRBD2 (6 bases each). Germline CDR1 SQVTM, CDR2 ANQGSEA. The germline V and J ends were trimmed by 7 bases and 4 bases, with 16 bases remaining between them. CDR3 length: 13 residues.

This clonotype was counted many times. The CDR3 loop reads CASSLDGDKTDTQYF. Here the CDR3 DNA reads TGCGCCAGCAGCTTGGACGGGGATAAAACAGATACGCAGTATTTT. The chain has TRBV5-1 and TRBJ2-3, with D tentatively TRBD2 (5 bases). The CDR3 contains 15 residues. Germline CDR1 and CDR2: SGHRS and YFSETQ. The V and J ends lost 0 bases and 3 bases respectively, with 11 bases between them.

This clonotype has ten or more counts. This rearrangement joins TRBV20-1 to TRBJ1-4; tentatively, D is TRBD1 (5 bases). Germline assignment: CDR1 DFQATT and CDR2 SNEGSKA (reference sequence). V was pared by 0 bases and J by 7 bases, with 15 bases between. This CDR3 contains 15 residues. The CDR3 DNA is TGCAGTGCTAGAGAGGATGGCAGGGAATCTGAAAAACTGTTTTTT. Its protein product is CSAREDGRESEKLFF.

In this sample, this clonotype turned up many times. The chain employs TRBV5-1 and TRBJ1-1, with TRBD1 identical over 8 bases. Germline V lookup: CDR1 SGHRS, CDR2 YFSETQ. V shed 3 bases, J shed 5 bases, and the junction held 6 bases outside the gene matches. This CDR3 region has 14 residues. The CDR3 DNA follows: TGCGCCAGCAGCTGGCAAACAGGGGGGACTGAAGCTTTCTTT. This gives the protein CASSWQTGGTEAFF.

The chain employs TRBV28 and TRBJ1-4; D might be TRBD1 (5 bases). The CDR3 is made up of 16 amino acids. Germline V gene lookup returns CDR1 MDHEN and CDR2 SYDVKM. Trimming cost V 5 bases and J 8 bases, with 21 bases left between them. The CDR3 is CASSPTGTGAEEKLFF. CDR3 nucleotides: TGTGCCAGCAGTCCGACCGGGACTGGAGCCGAAGAAAAACTGTTTTTT.

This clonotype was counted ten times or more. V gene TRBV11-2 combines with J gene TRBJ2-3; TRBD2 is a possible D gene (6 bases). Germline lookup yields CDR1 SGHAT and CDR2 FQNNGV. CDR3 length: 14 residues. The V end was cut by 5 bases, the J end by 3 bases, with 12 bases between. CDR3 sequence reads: CASSPPGVTDTQYF. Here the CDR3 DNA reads TGTGCCAGCAGCCCACCGGGGGTAACAGATACGCAGTATTTT.

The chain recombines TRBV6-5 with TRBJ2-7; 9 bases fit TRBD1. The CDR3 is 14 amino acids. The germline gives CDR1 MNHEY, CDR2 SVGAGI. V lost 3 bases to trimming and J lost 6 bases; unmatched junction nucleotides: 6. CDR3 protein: CASSYRQGDTEQYF. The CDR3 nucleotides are TGTGCCAGCAGTTATCGACAGGGGGACACCGAGCAGTACTTC.

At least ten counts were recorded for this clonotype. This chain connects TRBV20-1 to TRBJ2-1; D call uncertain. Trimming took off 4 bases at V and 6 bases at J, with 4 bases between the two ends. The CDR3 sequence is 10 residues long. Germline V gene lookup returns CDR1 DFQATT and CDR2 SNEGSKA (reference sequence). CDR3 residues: CSAKSNEQFF. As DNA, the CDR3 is TGCAGTGCTAAATCCAATGAGCAGTTCTTC.